This T cell receptor (beta chain) was sequenced during a study of response to subunit inactivated influenza vaccine. TCRdb ran MiXCR on the RT-PCR reads and lists one entry per CDR3 protein. The table has 650,000 to 800,000 distinct CDR3 sequences, approximately 14% seen once. The V segment lost 1 base and the J segment 8 bases; nucleotides outside the gene matches: 11. The CDR3 has 15 amino acids. Germline V gene sequence: CDR1 DFQATT, CDR2 SNEGSKA (reference sequence). This TCR was sampled from a man between 50 and 59 years old who received an inactivated influenza vaccine. J is TRBJ2-1 and V is TRBV20-1, with 7 nucleotides matching TRBD2. Material: PBMCs from blood, obtained about 14 days before vaccination. CDR3 sequence (DNA): TGCAGTGCTAGAGCCTCACTAGCGTTCGGGGATGAGCAGTTCTTC. Its translation: CSARASLAFGDEQFF.